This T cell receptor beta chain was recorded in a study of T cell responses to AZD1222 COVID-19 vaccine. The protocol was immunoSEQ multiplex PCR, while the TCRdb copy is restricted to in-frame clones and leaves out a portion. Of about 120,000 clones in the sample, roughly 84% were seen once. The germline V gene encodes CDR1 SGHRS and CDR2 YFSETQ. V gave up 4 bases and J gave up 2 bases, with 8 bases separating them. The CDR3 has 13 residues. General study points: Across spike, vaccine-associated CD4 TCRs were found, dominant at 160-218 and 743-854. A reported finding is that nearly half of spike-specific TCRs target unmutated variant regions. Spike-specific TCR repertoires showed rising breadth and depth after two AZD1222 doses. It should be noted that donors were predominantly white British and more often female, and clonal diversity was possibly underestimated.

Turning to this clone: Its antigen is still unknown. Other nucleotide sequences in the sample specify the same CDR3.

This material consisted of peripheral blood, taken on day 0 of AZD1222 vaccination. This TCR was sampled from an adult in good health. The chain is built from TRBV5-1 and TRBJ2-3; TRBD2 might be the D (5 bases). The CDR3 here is CASSLGLTDTQYF. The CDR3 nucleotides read TGCGCCAGCAGCCTAGGACTCACAGATACGCAGTATTTT.